Below, 27 T cell receptor beta chains from the same sample are listed, as sequenced in a study of blood T cell repertoires in COVID-19. Assay: immunoSEQ multiplex PCR; the TCRdb copy retains only in-frame clones and omits some. The repertoire consists of 90,000 or so clones, with 80% to 90% occurring once and the leading ten covering around 10%. The sequenced sample consisted of peripheral blood. These TCRs come from an elderly man with acute or convalescent COVID-19.

The rearrangement joins TRBV7-2 to TRBJ1-4; TRBD1 agrees at 11 bases. Germline V gives CDR1 SGHTA, CDR2 FQGNSA. J was trimmed by 2 bases and V by 4 bases; bases with no gene match: 6. CDR3 length: 17 residues. The CDR3: CASSSRTGGFTNEKLFF. The DNA of the CDR3 is TGTGCCAGCAGCTCAAGGACAGGGGGCTTCACTAATGAAAAACTGTTTTTT.

The chain joins TRBV11-3 to TRBJ1-3; unclear D gene. CDR3 length equals 14 residues. The germline CDR1 and CDR2 sequences are SGHNT and YENEEA. V was cut by 5 bases and J by 0 bases, with 8 bases left in between. The DNA for the CDR3 is TGTGCCAGCAGCCCCGGGGACTCTGGAAACACCATATATTTT. It specifies CASSPGDSGNTIYF.

CDR3 bases: TGTGCCAGCAGCCTAAGACAGGGCCAGGGGTACGAGCAGTACTTC. Translation: CASSLRQGQGYEQYF. This chain links TRBV7-8 with TRBJ2-7, with 7 bases lining up with TRBD1. V was pared by 5 bases and J by 4 bases, with 11 bases of the junction left unmatched. Germline CDR1 and CDR2: SGHVS and FQNEAQ. The CDR3 spans 15 residues.

In its sample, this clone was seen once. The V gene is TRBV9, the J gene TRBJ1-1; D perhaps matches TRBD1 (5 bases). The CDR3 consists of 14 residues. CDR1 is SGDLS and CDR2 is YYNGEE in the germline V gene. V was cut by 2 bases and J by 3 bases, with 11 bases left in between. The CDR3 nucleotides are TGTGCCAGCAGCGTTGAGGGAGGGGACACTGAAGCTTTCTTT. Amino acid sequence: CASSVEGGDTEAFF.

V gene TRBV6-1 combines with J gene TRBJ1-3; 7 bases line up with TRBD1. The length of the CDR3 is 16 residues. V shed 4 bases, J shed 0 bases, and the junction held 6 bases outside the gene matches. From germline, CDR1 is MNHNS and CDR2 SASEGT. This CDR3 reads CASSVQGGRSGNTIYF. The DNA for the CDR3 is TGTGCCAGCAGTGTCCAGGGGGGTCGCTCTGGAAACACCATATATTTT.

The chain couples TRBV28 to TRBJ1-1; no definite D call. The CDR3 spans 11 residues. The V and J ends lost 5 bases and 7 bases respectively, with 8 bases between them. Germline assignment: CDR1 MDHEN and CDR2 SYDVKM. The CDR3 protein is CASSNRFEAFF. Here the CDR3 DNA reads TGTGCCAGCAGTAACAGATTTGAAGCTTTCTTT.

This chain links TRBV3-1 (or the pseudogene TRBV3-2) with TRBJ1-2; D is perhaps TRBD1 (6 bases). There are 14 residues in the CDR3. V lost 4 bases, J lost 4 bases, and 13 bases lay in between. The V gene's germline CDR1 is LGHDT and CDR2 YNNKEL (reference sequence). The CDR3, as DNA: TGTGCCAGCAGCCGACGGACAGCCTCCTATGGCTACACCTTC. It specifies CASSRRTASYGYTF.

The rearrangement joins TRBV27 to TRBJ1-5, with a possible D match to TRBD1 (6 bases). The germline V and J ends were trimmed by 4 bases and 4 bases, with 11 bases remaining between them. Germline V gene data show CDR1 as MNHEY and CDR2 as SMNVEV (reference sequence). This CDR3 is built from 14 residues. In DNA form, the CDR3 reads TGTGCCAGCAGTTACAGCGGACAGAATCAGCCCCAGCATTTT. Its translation: CASSYSGQNQPQHF.

Concerning this clone itself: Other DNA sequences within the sample encode an identical CDR3. The J gene is TRBJ1-1, the V gene TRBV9; no clear D gene. CDR1 and CDR2 from the germline V gene are SGDLS and YYNGEE. This CDR3 contains 14 residues. The V end lost 0 bases, the J end lost 1 base, and 7 bases lay between the germline ends. This chain's CDR3 is CASSVAPGNTEAFF. In DNA form, the CDR3 reads TGTGCCAGCAGCGTAGCGCCAGGGAACACTGAAGCTTTCTTT.

The chain couples TRBV5-1 to TRBJ2-7; 11 nucleotides align to TRBD2. From germline, CDR1 is SGHRS and CDR2 YFSETQ. With 4 bases clipped from V and 4 bases from J, the junction kept 10 bases outside the gene matches. The CDR3 has 16 amino acids. The CDR3 DNA follows: TGCGCCAGCAGCCCCGGCGGACTAGCGGGTGAATACGAGCAGTACTTC. Translation gives CASSPGGLAGEYEQYF.

The chain recombines TRBV10-3 with TRBJ2-7; TRBD2 matches 11 bases. The CDR3 totals 15 residues. Germline loops: CDR1 ENHRY, CDR2 SYGVKD. The trim removed 2 bases at V and 2 bases at J, leaving 2 bases unmatched. The CDR3 is CAISETSGGTYEQYF. The CDR3 DNA sequence: TGTGCCATCAGTGAGACTAGCGGGGGTACCTACGAGCAGTACTTC.

J is TRBJ1-1 and V is TRBV7-2; tentatively, D is TRBD1 (6 bases). Germline lookup yields CDR1 SGHTA and CDR2 FQGNSA. The CDR3 has 17 amino acids. V was clipped by 4 bases and J by 2 bases, with 20 bases between them. This chain's CDR3 is CASSWGRRGRGNTEAFF. For the CDR3, the DNA is TGTGCCAGCAGCTGGGGCAGAAGGGGGAGAGGTAACACTGAAGCTTTCTTT.

The chain employs TRBV7-3 and TRBJ1-3; no reliable D call. CDR3 length equals 13 residues. Trimming took 1 base from V and 4 from J, leaving 5 bases between them. Germline V gene sequence: CDR1 SGHTA, CDR2 FQGTGA. CDR3 loop: CASSLMAGNTIYF. The CDR3, as DNA: TGTGCCAGCAGCTTAATGGCCGGAAACACCATATATTTT.

J is TRBJ2-7 and V is TRBV2; unclear D gene. Germline V gene lookup returns CDR1 SNHLY and CDR2 FYNNEI. Trimming stripped 5 bases from V and 4 bases from J, with 15 bases between. The CDR3 contains 14 residues. CDR3 DNA sequence: TGTGCCAGCAGTCCTTCTGTCGTCTCTTACGAGCAGTACTTC. Encoded protein: CASSPSVVSYEQYF.

V is TRBV14 and J is TRBJ2-2, with a weak D call TRBD1 (6 bases). This CDR3 spans 15 amino acids. Germline CDR1 and CDR2: SGHDN and FVKESK. Trimming left V 6 bases short and J 5 bases short, with 16 bases between. As DNA, the CDR3 is TGTGCCAGCAGTCGGGCCGGGACAAGGACCGGGGAGCTGTTTTTT. Translated, it gives CASSRAGTRTGELFF.

The chain uses TRBV18 and TRBJ1-1; D might be TRBD1 (6 bases). V lost 3 bases and J lost 10, with 18 bases in between. Per germline, CDR1 KGHSH and CDR2 LQKENI. The CDR3 runs to 14 residues. CDR3 sequence: CASSPTITGTGAFF. CDR3 sequence (DNA): TGTGCCAGCTCACCGACGATTACAGGGACCGGAGCTTTCTTT.

The J gene is TRBJ2-7, the V gene TRBV19; the match to TRBD1 covers 10 bases. The V gene's germline CDR1 is LNHDA and CDR2 SQIVND (reference sequence). V was pared by 2 bases and J by 4 bases, with 8 bases of the junction left unmatched. This CDR3 spans 16 amino acids. For the CDR3, the DNA is TGTGCCAGTAGTATACGTCGGACAGGGGGAGGTTACGAGCAGTACTTC. This encodes CASSIRRTGGGYEQYF.

The genes are TRBV10-3 and TRBJ1-4; 9 bases are shared with TRBD1. The CDR3 is 14 amino acids. Trimming removed 8 bases from V and 10 bases from J; junction bases left unmatched: 11. CDR1 and CDR2 (germline): ENHRY, SYGVKD. The CDR3 nucleotides are TGTGCCATCTGGTCGGGACAGGGTCCGGTAAAACTGTTTTTT. This sequence encodes CAIWSGQGPVKLFF.

The chain uses TRBV5-1 and TRBJ2-3; perhaps TRBD1 as D (6 bases). Trimming removed 3 bases at V and 2 bases at J, with 10 bases between. The CDR3 length is 14 residues. CDR1 is SGHRS and CDR2 is YFSETQ in the germline V gene. The CDR3 here is CASSSGEFTDTQYF. CDR3 bases: TGCGCCAGCAGCTCAGGGGAGTTCACAGATACGCAGTATTTT. Filled out from reference TRBV5-1 and TRBJ2-3, the complete variable domain reads KAGVTQTPRYLIKTRGQQVTLSCSPISGHRSVSWYQQTPGQGLQFLFEYFSETQRNKGNFPGRFSGRQFSNSRSEMNVSTLELGDSALYLCASSSGEFTDTQYFGPGTRLTVL.

The rearrangement links TRBV19 to TRBJ1-6, with a weak D call TRBD1 (5 bases). Deletions cut 2 bases from V and 5 bases from J, with 7 bases between. This CDR3 contains 14 residues. Germline V lookup: CDR1 LNHDA, CDR2 SQIVND (reference sequence). This chain's CDR3 is CASSILGDNSPLHF. For the CDR3, the DNA is TGTGCCAGTAGTATACTAGGGGATAATTCACCCCTCCACTTT.

This clone was recorded a few times. The V gene is TRBV7-8, the J gene TRBJ1-2; 8 positions agree with TRBD1. The CDR3 covers 16 residues. V lost 3 bases and J lost 5; bases outside the gene matches: 11. The germline CDR1 and CDR2 sequences are SGHVS and FQNEAQ. The CDR3, as DNA: TGTGCCAGCAGCTTGACAGGGGAGTCGGGTGGATATGGCTACACCTTC. Its translation is CASSLTGESGGYGYTF. Full variable domain (missing parts from reference TRBV7-8 and TRBJ1-2): GAGVSQSPRYKVAKRGQDVALRCDPISGHVSLFWYQQALGQGPEFLTYFQNEAQLDKSGLPSDRFFAERPEGSVSTLKIQRTQQEDSAVYLCASSLTGESGGYGYTFGSGTRLTVV.

CDR3 residues: CASRPRDRGLDEQFF. The CDR3, as DNA: TGTGCCAGCAGGCCCCGGGACAGGGGGCTTGATGAGCAGTTCTTC. The chain carries TRBV7-9 and TRBJ2-1, with TRBD1 identical over 12 bases. The V segment lost 6 bases and the J segment 8 bases; nucleotides outside the gene matches: 8. The germline CDR1 and CDR2 sequences are SEHNR and FQNEAQ (reference sequence). The length of the CDR3 is 15 residues.

In this sample, this clone turned up a few times. V usage is TRBV18 and J usage is TRBJ1-6; the D is unclear. Between the trimmed V and J ends, which lost 1 base and 7 bases, there was a span of 11 bases. The CDR3 sequence is 15 residues long. The germline V gene has CDR1 KGHSH and CDR2 LQKENI. CDR3 nucleotides: TGTGCCAGCTCACCACAGCAGGAGGGCAATTCACCCCTCCACTTT. This codes for CASSPQQEGNSPLHF.

The chain is built from TRBV6-5 and TRBJ1-1; 7 nucleotides agree with TRBD1. The V segment lost 5 bases and the J segment 5 bases; nucleotides outside the gene matches: 11. CDR1 is MNHEY, CDR2 SVGAGI, per germline. The CDR3 is made up of 15 amino acids. The CDR3 spells CASSPPTGVGTEAFF. CDR3 nucleotide sequence: TGTGCCAGCAGTCCACCCACAGGGGTAGGAACTGAAGCTTTCTTT.

The V and J genes are TRBV3-1 (or the pseudogene TRBV3-2) and TRBJ2-7; 7 bases match TRBD1. The length of the CDR3 is 14 residues. V was clipped by 4 bases and J by 2 bases; unmatched bases: 5. The V gene's germline CDR1 is LGHDT and CDR2 YNNKEL (reference sequence). DNA for the CDR3: TGTGCCAGCAGCCTCCAGGGGGTAGCCTACGAGCAGTACTTC. Its protein product is CASSLQGVAYEQYF.

Worth noting for this clone: One end of the junction does not line up with germline, which may come from a read error. This rearrangement joins TRBV18 to TRBJ1-2; D possibly corresponds to TRBD1 (5 bases). The CDR3 is made up of 15 amino acids. Germline V lookup: CDR1 KGHSH, CDR2 LQKENI. CDR3 DNA sequence: TGTGCCAGCTCACCCGACAGTTACTCTAATTATGGCTACACCTTC. The encoded protein is CASSPDSYSNYGYTF.

The chain employs TRBV5-6 and TRBJ2-7; 9 positions match TRBD2. Germline assignment: CDR1 SGHDT and CDR2 YYEEEE. The J segment lost 5 bases and the V segment lost 3 bases, leaving 12 bases of the junction unmatched. This CDR3 has 16 residues. The CDR3 DNA follows: TGTGCCAGCAGCTACTGGACTAGCGCTGATTACGACGAGCAGTACTTC. It encodes CASSYWTSADYDEQYF.